The 4 T cell receptor beta chains below all came from one sample that was sequenced in a study of T cell repertoires in cytomegalovirus infection. TCRdb ran MiXCR on the reads and lists one entry per CDR3 protein. The top ten clones hold approximately 95% of a sample with more than 65,000 distinct CDR3 sequences, more than 40% of them seen once. These receptors have no identified antigens. The sample was CD8+ T cells from cultured PBMCs, taken from culture after CMV antigen stimulation. These receptors were collected from a human donor in good health (CMV status not recorded). Some clones in this sample may be carry-over from other donors' samples.

This clonotype was seen only a few times. This sequence joins TRBV12-3 or TRBV12-4 and TRBJ2-2; D possibly uses TRBD1 or TRBD2 (7 bases each). Deletions cut 8 bases from V and 4 bases from J, with 17 bases between. The CDR3 has 15 residues. This CDR3 is CASASGRGPTGELFF. For the CDR3, the DNA is TGTGCCAGCGCCTCGGGGAGGGGGCCCACCGGGGAGCTGTTTTTT.

The rearrangement links TRBV9 to TRBJ2-3; either TRBD1 or TRBD2 may fit D (5 bases each). Trimming pared 4 bases from V and 8 bases from J, leaving 20 bases between. Per germline, CDR1 SGDLS and CDR2 YYNGEE. The CDR3 is made up of 15 amino acids. This CDR3 reads CASSPSGTPEGTQYF. As DNA, the CDR3 is TGTGCCAGCAGCCCCTCCGGGACCCCGGAAGGTACGCAGTATTTT.

The V call is TRBV10-3, the J call TRBJ1-3; D gene ambiguous. The germline gives CDR1 ENHRY, CDR2 SYGVKD. Trimming removed 8 bases from V and 0 bases from J, with 14 bases in between. CDR3 size: 15 residues. The CDR3 DNA is TGTGCCATCTGGGAGGGCCTGAACTCTGGAAACACCATATATTTT. It specifies CAIWEGLNSGNTIYF.

The chain uses TRBV12-3 or TRBV12-4 and TRBJ1-5, with 7 bases fitting TRBD1. Unmatched junction bases numbered 11, after V lost 3 bases and J lost 0 bases. The CDR3 length is 18 residues. This chain's CDR3 is CASSFGTGDQYSNQPQHF. Here the CDR3 DNA reads TGTGCCAGCAGTTTCGGTACAGGGGACCAATATAGCAATCAGCCCCAGCATTTT.